The entry below describes one T cell receptor (beta chain). A far larger clone is one base from this, pointing to a likely read error. This CDR3 is 15 amino acids long. From germline, CDR1 is MNHEY and CDR2 SVGAGI. This sample is drawn from a study of read filtering for tumor transcriptome and immune sequencing. Molecular barcoded adaptors covering alpha/delta and beta/gamma chains were used on 400 to 450 ng RNA. TCRdb re-analysed the reads in MiXCR, keeping a single row per CDR3 protein. The data contain about 38,000 distinct CDR3 sequences, 11% to 15% of them singletons. The chain carries TRBV6-5 and TRBJ2-7; possible D gene TRBD1, 5 bases. The sample consisted of a population of CD138-negative cells sorted from bone marrow. The clonotype originates from a donor aged 40 or older with multiple myeloma. Here the CDR3 DNA reads TGTGCCAGCAGTTACTCCTTCGACAGCTCCTCCGAGCAGTACTTC. Its protein product is CASSYSFDSSSEQYF.